This T cell receptor beta chain was retrieved from a study of radiation and T cells in renal cell carcinoma. Study-level points and caveats: In blood, top tumor clones expanded by 2 weeks, shrinking by 4. Pretreatment tumor biopsies were lacking, so baseline clonotypes are unknown.

Only in-frame clones appear in the TCRdb table, and some are missing; sequencing was by immunoSEQ multiplex PCR. The data show about 140,000 clones, approximately 82% seen once. V lost 6 bases to trimming and J lost 0 bases, with 15 bases between them. Per germline, CDR1 MNHNY and CDR2 SVGAGI (reference sequence). The CDR3 totals 15 residues. Time point noted: baseline pretreatment blood. The treatment denotes: 15 Gy SBRT to primary tumor, nephrectomy 4 weeks later. Clear cell pathology was present in this patient's renal cell carcinoma. Concerning this clone: As yet, its antigen is unknown.

The sequencing used blood, collected from a patient whose treatment included radiotherapy and nephrectomy. The source is a woman aged 45 to 65 with renal cell carcinoma. The chain links TRBV6-6 to TRBJ2-7; D tentatively reads TRBD1 or TRBD2 (5 bases each). CDR3 coding DNA: TGTGCCAGCAGCCCCGGGGCGGGCAGCTCCTACGAGCAGTACTTC. It codes for CASSPGAGSSYEQYF.